The rows below give T cell receptor beta chains drawn from one sample of a study of T cell responses to AZD1222 COVID-19 vaccine. Sequencing was performed with immunoSEQ multiplex PCR; in TCRdb, only in-frame clones are kept and a portion is missing. The sample consists of some 180,000 clones, 80% to 95% of them appearing once. The sample in question was peripheral blood, obtained 28 days after the second AZD1222 dose. The receptors were sampled from an adult who received the AZD1222 COVID-19 vaccine. Both conserved end residues are trimmed from each CDR3. The D gene is left open where the match is weak.

TRBV2	.	TRBJ2-7	ASCPRTQTGEQY
TRBV18	TRBD1	TRBJ1-6	ASSPLDRGRNSPLH
TRBV6-5	TRBD1	TRBJ1-4	ASSLTTGIEKLF
TRBV5-4	.	TRBJ2-1	ASSPRTGTYNEQF
TRBV6-5	.	TRBJ1-2	ASSPGGDNYGYT
TRBV27	.	TRBJ2-4	ASREGPPSIAKNIQY
TRBV5-1	.	TRBJ2-3	ASSLSLGGTDTQY
TRBV4-3	.	TRBJ1-2	ASSHGEGVNYGYT
TRBV14	.	TRBJ1-2	ASSPSRGDHYGYT
TRBV5-5	.	TRBJ1-6	ASSLSLNSPLH